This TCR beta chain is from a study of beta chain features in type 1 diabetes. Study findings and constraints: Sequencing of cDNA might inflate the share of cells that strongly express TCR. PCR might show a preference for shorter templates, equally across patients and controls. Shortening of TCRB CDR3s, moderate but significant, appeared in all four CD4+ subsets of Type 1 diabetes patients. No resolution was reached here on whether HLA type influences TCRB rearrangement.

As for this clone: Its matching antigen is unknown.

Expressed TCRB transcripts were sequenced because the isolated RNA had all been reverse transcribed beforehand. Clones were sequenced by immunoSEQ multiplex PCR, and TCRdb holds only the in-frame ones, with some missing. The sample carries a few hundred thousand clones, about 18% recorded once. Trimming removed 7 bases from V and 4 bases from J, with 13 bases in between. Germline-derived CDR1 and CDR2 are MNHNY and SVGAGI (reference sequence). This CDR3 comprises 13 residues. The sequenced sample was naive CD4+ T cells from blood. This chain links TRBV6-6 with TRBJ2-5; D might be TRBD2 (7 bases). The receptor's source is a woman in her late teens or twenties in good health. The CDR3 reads CASTSGGLETQYF. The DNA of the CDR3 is TGTGCCAGCACCTCCGGGGGGCTAGAGACCCAGTACTTC.